The rows below give T cell receptor beta chains drawn from one sample of a study of blood T cell repertoires in COVID-19. This table comes from immunoSEQ multiplex PCR, and its TCRdb copy is limited to in-frame clones, with some not included. Among about 250,000 clones listed, 65% to 85% were seen once. Material: peripheral blood. These receptors all come from a man aged 40-55 years with active or convalescent COVID-19. Each CDR3 is given with its conserved first and last residue. D genes are given only for firm matches. The listing skips clone size in some rows; elsewhere it reads once, few, many or a size class.

V: TRBV2
size: once
length: 13
D: -
J: TRBJ2-6
DNA: TGTGCCAGCGCAGGGTTCGGGGCCAACGTCCTGACTTTC
CDR3: CASAGFGANVLTF

V: TRBV30
size: -
length: 15
D: TRBD1
J: TRBJ2-1
DNA: TGTGCCTGGAGGCCCGGGACAGGGTATCTCGATGAGCAGTTCTTC
CDR3: CAWRPGTGYLDEQFF

V: TRBV24-1
size: -
length: 15
D: -
J: TRBJ2-1
DNA: TGTGCCACCAGTCCCGGGGGACCCTACTACAATGAGCAGTTCTTC
CDR3: CATSPGGPYYNEQFF

V: TRBV24-1
size: -
length: 15
D: TRBD1
J: TRBJ1-2
DNA: TGTGCCACCAGTGATTCGACAGGGAGTGGCTATGGCTACACCTTC
CDR3: CATSDSTGSGYGYTF

V: TRBV24-1
size: -
length: 16
D: -
J: TRBJ2-2
DNA: TGTGCCACCAGTGATAGCCGGGACTTCTACACCGGGGAGCTGTTTTTT
CDR3: CATSDSRDFYTGELFF

V: TRBV24-1
size: -
length: 14
D: -
J: TRBJ2-3
DNA: TGTGCCACCAGTGATTTGGACAGGCCAGATACGCAGTATTTT
CDR3: CATSDLDRPDTQYF

V: TRBV10-3
size: -
length: 15
D: TRBD2
J: TRBJ2-1
DNA: TGTGCCATCAGACCTAGCGGGGGGGCTGGAGATGAGCAGTTCTTC
CDR3: CAIRPSGGAGDEQFF

V: TRBV7-2
size: -
length: 13
D: -
J: TRBJ2-7
DNA: TGTGCCAGCAGCTTAGCGAACGGCTACGAGCAGTACTTC
CDR3: CASSLANGYEQYF

V: TRBV6-1
size: -
length: 14
D: -
J: TRBJ1-2
DNA: TGTGCCAGCAGTGAATTGGTCAGGGGTAATGGCTACACCTTC
CDR3: CASSELVRGNGYTF

V: TRBV6-6
size: -
length: 14
D: -
J: TRBJ2-7
DNA: TGTGCCAGCAGTTACGAAGCGCAGAGTTACGAGCAGTACTTC
CDR3: CASSYEAQSYEQYF

V: TRBV7-2
size: once
length: 15
D: TRBD2
J: TRBJ2-3
DNA: TGTGCCAGCACCCTCCCTTGGGGGGGTACAGATACGCAGTATTTT
CDR3: CASTLPWGGTDTQYF

V: TRBV5-4
size: few
length: 15
D: -
J: TRBJ2-2
DNA: TGTGCCAGCAGCTTGACGGGGACATGGACCGGGGAGCTGTTTTTT
CDR3: CASSLTGTWTGELFF

V: TRBV27
size: -
length: 15
D: TRBD1
J: TRBJ1-5
DNA: TGTGCCAGCAGTTCGGACAGGGAGTGGAGTCAGCCCCAGCATTTT
CDR3: CASSSDREWSQPQHF

V: TRBV18
size: -
length: 13
D: TRBD1
J: TRBJ1-2
DNA: TGTGCCAGCTCCTCTGGGACAGGGACTGGCTACACCTTC
CDR3: CASSSGTGTGYTF

V: TRBV3-1/TRBV3-2
size: -
length: 15
D: -
J: TRBJ1-3
DNA: TGTGCCAGCAGCCAAGCAACAACCTCTGGAAACACCATATATTTT
CDR3: CASSQATTSGNTIYF